Listed here are 25 T cell receptor beta chains from one sample, sequenced in a study of CD8 T cells in Susac syndrome. With random hexamers, reverse transcription was performed on about 0.5 to 1 ug of RNA. Each CDR3 protein gets one entry after TCRdb re-called the immunoSEQ multiplex PCR reads with MiXCR. The table records some 260,000 distinct CDR3 sequences, 70% to 90% of them present only once. Sequencing was carried out using CD8+ T cells from PBMCs. These TCRs come from a human donor with multiple sclerosis.

V is TRBV25-1 and J is TRBJ1-3; D perhaps matches TRBD1 (5 bases). The CDR3 totals 15 residues. V lost 2 bases to trimming and J lost 1 base, with 9 bases between them. Germline V gene sequence: CDR1 MGHDK, CDR2 SYGVNS. The CDR3 DNA sequence: TGTGCCAGCAGTGAAGCAGGGAAGTCTGGAAACACCATATATTTT. This gives the protein CASSEAGKSGNTIYF.

This chain uses TRBV28 with TRBJ2-3; D not resolved. Germline lookup yields CDR1 MDHEN and CDR2 SYDVKM. The CDR3 contains 11 residues. V lost 8 bases, J lost 4 bases, and 7 bases lay in between. CDR3 nucleotides: TGTGCCAGCCAGATCTCAGATACGCAGTATTTT. Protein: CASQISDTQYF.

The V and J genes are TRBV27 and TRBJ2-3; 10 bases fit TRBD2. The V gene end was trimmed by 5 bases and the J gene end by 5 bases; junction bases not matched to a gene: 4. Germline values: CDR1 MNHEY, CDR2 SMNVEV (reference sequence). The CDR3 has 14 amino acids. The CDR3 protein is CASSLAGAGDTQYF. Written as DNA, the CDR3 is TGTGCCAGCAGTCTAGCGGGAGCGGGAGATACGCAGTATTTT.

The chain joins TRBV28 to TRBJ1-2; the match to TRBD1 covers 10 bases. The CDR3 loop spans 16 amino acids. Germline V gives CDR1 MDHEN, CDR2 SYDVKM. V shed 1 base and J 4 bases; nucleotides not matched to a gene: 6. The CDR3 DNA reads as TGTGCCAGCAGTTTATTGAAGGGACAGGGGACCTATGGCTACACCTTC. Translation gives CASSLLKGQGTYGYTF.

In DNA, the CDR3 is TGCAGTGCTAGAGATCTGCCTAGCGGCTCCTACGAGCAGTACTTC. Translated: CSARDLPSGSYEQYF. The chain joins TRBV20-1 to TRBJ2-7; 7 bases line up with TRBD2. The germline gives CDR1 DFQATT, CDR2 SNEGSKA (reference sequence). Trimming removed 0 bases from V and 0 bases from J; junction bases left unmatched: 5. The CDR3 contains 15 residues.

This chain uses TRBV27 with TRBJ2-7; D possibly corresponds to TRBD2 (5 bases). Germline V gene lookup returns CDR1 MNHEY and CDR2 SMNVEV (reference sequence). This CDR3 contains 13 residues. Trimming stripped 7 bases from V and 5 bases from J, with 15 bases between. As DNA, the CDR3 is TGTGCCAGCAAGCCGGGAAGTACCGACGAGCAGTACTTC. Amino acid sequence: CASKPGSTDEQYF.

CDR3 residues: CASSLVAGAAYEQYF. The CDR3 nucleotides read TGTGCCAGCAGTTTAGTGGCGGGTGCCGCCTACGAGCAGTACTTC. This chain links TRBV12-3 or TRBV12-4 with TRBJ2-7; a weak D match, TRBD2 (5 bases). The CDR3 contains 15 residues. V dropped 1 base and J dropped 2 bases, with 12 bases sitting between them.

The chain uses TRBV6-4 and TRBJ2-1; D may match TRBD1 or TRBD2 (6 bases each). From germline, CDR1 is MRHNA and CDR2 SNTAGT. The CDR3 runs 16 residues. V shed 2 bases and J shed 7 bases, with 18 bases lying between them. The DNA for the CDR3 is TGTGCCAGCAGTGACGGACAGACTAGGGGCTTGAATGAGCAGTTCTTC. Translating it yields CASSDGQTRGLNEQFF.

This chain uses TRBV28 with TRBJ2-4, with D possibly TRBD2 on 6 matching bases. Trimming stripped 5 bases from V and 8 bases from J, with 22 bases between. This CDR3 has 16 residues. CDR1 MDHEN and CDR2 SYDVKM come from the germline V gene. The CDR3 bases are TGTGCCAGCAGTCCCCGGGGAGGCTCCTTCAGGGACATTCAGTACTTC. This encodes CASSPRGGSFRDIQYF.

The chain is built from TRBV11-2 and TRBJ2-5; 8 nucleotides align to TRBD1. V shed 4 bases and J 5 bases; nucleotides not matched to a gene: 12. CDR3 length: 16 amino acids. The germline V gene has CDR1 SGHAT and CDR2 FQNNGV. CDR3 DNA sequence: TGTGCCAGCAGCTCGGGGGACAGGACCCTCCCGGAGACCCAGTACTTC. It codes for CASSSGDRTLPETQYF.

This clonotype was picked up a small number of times. The DNA of the CDR3 is TGCGCCAGCAGCTTGTCGCAGGGGGCAAGGAACGAGCAGTACTTC. Translation: CASSLSQGARNEQYF. This chain links TRBV5-1 with TRBJ2-7; 8 bases are a match to TRBD1. This CDR3 spans 15 amino acids. The germline V gene encodes CDR1 SGHRS and CDR2 YFSETQ. With 1 base clipped from V and 5 bases from J, the junction kept 8 bases outside the gene matches.

The chain joins TRBV25-1 to TRBJ2-3; the D gene is possibly TRBD2 (6 bases). Trimming pared 8 bases from V and 11 bases from J, leaving 14 bases between. There are 11 residues in the CDR3. Germline CDR1 is MGHDK and CDR2 is SYGVNS. CDR3 region: CASWLASVQYF. DNA for the CDR3: TGTGCCAGCTGGCTAGCGTCTGTGCAGTATTTT.

The rearrangement joins TRBV3-1 to TRBJ2-7; D is ambiguous. V was cut by 2 bases and J by 6 bases, with 5 bases left in between. The V gene's germline CDR1 is LGHDT and CDR2 YNNKEL (reference sequence). The CDR3 spans 11 residues. DNA of the CDR3: TGTGCCAGCAGCCAACCCCGCGAGCAGTACTTC. Residues: CASSQPREQYF.

The chain couples TRBV4-1 to TRBJ2-3, with 7 bases lining up with TRBD2. Germline trimming cut 6 bases from V and 2 bases from J; bases unmatched to any gene: 14. CDR1 and CDR2 from the germline V gene are MGHRA and YSYEKL. The length of the CDR3 is 17 residues. This CDR3 reads CASSHKKGAGPTDTQYF. The CDR3 coding sequence is TGCGCCAGCAGTCACAAGAAAGGAGCGGGGCCCACAGATACGCAGTATTTT.

This clonotype was seen just once. This sequence joins TRBV30 and TRBJ2-2; D possibly corresponds to TRBD2 (5 bases). CDR1 GTSNPN and CDR2 SVGIG come from the germline V gene (reference sequence). The ends were cut back, 5 bases at V and 1 base at J, with 11 bases in the middle. This CDR3 contains 14 residues. The CDR3 coding sequence is TGTGCCTGGGGACTGGAGAGGAACACCGGGGAGCTGTTTTTT. Protein sequence: CAWGLERNTGELFF. The variable domain in full, with the rest retrieved from reference TRBV30 and TRBJ2-2, is SQTIHQWPATLVQPVGSPLSLECTVEGTSNPNLYWYRQAAGRGLQLLFYSVGIGQISSEVPQNLSASRPQDRQFILSSKKLLLSDSGFYLCAWGLERNTGELFFGEGSRLTVL.

The chain recombines TRBV4-1 with TRBJ2-5, with 9 bases matching TRBD1. The CDR3 spans 15 residues. Trimming at V came to 0 bases and at J to 4 bases, leaving 3 bases not matched to a gene. Germline CDR1 is MGHRA and CDR2 is YSYEKL. CDR3 bases: TGCGCCAGCAGCCAAGACCTGGGACAGGGAGAGACCCAGTACTTC. It yields the protein CASSQDLGQGETQYF.

This chain joins TRBV30 and TRBJ1-6; maybe TRBD1 (6 bases). CDR3 length: 15 residues. Germline CDR1 reads GTSNPN; CDR2 reads SVGIG (reference sequence). V was trimmed by 0 bases and J by 10 bases, leaving 16 bases between them. CDR3 nucleotide sequence: TGTGCCTGGAGTGTCAGAACAGGGAAGAACTCACCCCTCCACTTT. This sequence encodes CAWSVRTGKNSPLHF.

In this sample, this clonotype turned up once. The chain is built from TRBV12-5 and TRBJ2-5, with 8 bases that match TRBD2. Germline V CDR1 and CDR2: LGHNT, FRNRAP. The CDR3 sequence is 15 residues long. Losses at the gene ends were 7 bases for V and 0 bases for J; bases not matched to a gene: 7. CDR3 region: CASAPRGGYQETQYF. CDR3 nucleotides: TGTGCTAGTGCTCCCCGGGGGGGGTACCAAGAGACCCAGTACTTC.

V usage is TRBV27 and J usage is TRBJ2-5, with 9 nucleotides matching TRBD2. This CDR3 has 12 residues. Per germline, CDR1 MNHEY and CDR2 SMNVEV (reference sequence). With 3 bases clipped from V and 7 bases from J, the junction kept 0 bases outside the gene matches. CDR3 DNA sequence: TGTGCCAGCAGTTTGCGGGGGGGGACCCAGTACTTC. Translation: CASSLRGGTQYF.

The genes are TRBV27 and TRBJ2-5; TRBD1 might be the D (6 bases). The CDR3 has 16 residues. With 3 bases removed from V and 2 bases from J, the gap between germline ends came to 16 bases. Looked up from germline, CDR1 is MNHEY and CDR2 is SMNVEV (reference sequence). The CDR3 loop is CASSLKYRDRQETQYF. The DNA for the CDR3 is TGTGCCAGCAGTTTGAAGTACCGAGACAGGCAAGAGACCCAGTACTTC.

The gene calls are TRBV27 and TRBJ2-1; D is undetermined. Trimming left V 3 bases short and J 4 bases short, with 7 bases between. The CDR3 spans 13 residues. Germline CDR1 reads MNHEY; CDR2 reads SMNVEV (reference sequence). CDR3: CASSLTDYNEQFF. The CDR3 DNA sequence: TGTGCCAGCAGTTTGACCGATTACAATGAGCAGTTCTTC.

This clonotype showed up just a few times. The chain recombines TRBV27 with TRBJ2-1; D may be TRBD2 (6 bases). Trimming pared 3 bases from V and 0 bases from J, leaving 9 bases between. CDR3 size: 15 residues. Per germline, CDR1 MNHEY and CDR2 SMNVEV (reference sequence). The CDR3 protein is CASSLDGSSYNEQFF. CDR3 bases: TGTGCCAGCAGTTTGGACGGGAGCTCCTACAATGAGCAGTTCTTC.

As regards this clonotype: An end of the junction does not agree with germline; a read error may underlie this. The V and J genes are TRBV27 and TRBJ1-5; D unclear. The CDR3 runs to 14 residues. Germline V lookup: CDR1 MNHEY, CDR2 SMNVEV (reference sequence). The CDR3 protein is CASSFLGSDQPQHF. CDR3 in DNA: TGTGCCAGCAGTTTTTTGGGTAGCGATCAGCCCCAGCATTTT.

The table lists this clonotype with a count of one. The chain combines TRBV6-1 with TRBJ2-2, with D unresolved. Germline assignment: CDR1 MNHNS and CDR2 SASEGT. The CDR3 is 14 residues long. V lost 3 bases to trimming and J lost 4 bases, with 9 bases between them. As DNA, the CDR3 is TGTGCCAGCAGTGAGTGGACGGGCACCGGGGAGCTGTTTTTT. Encoded protein: CASSEWTGTGELFF.

This rearrangement joins TRBV19 to TRBJ1-5, with D tentatively TRBD1 (5 bases). The CDR3 extends over 14 amino acids. The germline V gene has CDR1 LNHDA and CDR2 SQIVND (reference sequence). Trimming left V 0 bases short and J 10 bases short, with 13 bases between. CDR3 amino acids: CASSIEGEILPQHF. DNA for the CDR3: TGTGCCAGTAGTATAGAAGGGGAGATCTTACCCCAGCATTTT.